The rows below give T cell receptor beta chains drawn from one sample of a study of shared clonotypes between healthy human individuals. Using immunoSEQ multiplex PCR, the repertoire was profiled, and TCRdb retains in-frame clones only, with some absent. Found here are roughly 490,000 clones, roughly 85% of them singletons; the top ten hold 9.5% to 15%. What was sequenced was PBMCs. All receptors derive from a woman between 40 and 50 years old in good health. Some clones in this sample may be carry-over from other donors' samples. CDR3s include the opening cysteine and the closing phenylalanine or tryptophan. A D gene is named only where the DNA matches it firmly. Clone sizes are given selectively: once, few, many, or a class where the clone is expanded.

v_gene,abundance,d_gene,j_gene,CDR3nt,CDR3aa
TRBV7-3,once,.,TRBJ2-5,TGTGCCAGCAGCTTGTCTCTACAAGAGACCCAGTACTTC,CASSLSLQETQYF
TRBV18,.,TRBD1,TRBJ1-1,TGTGCCAGCTCAGTAGACAGGGCGAACACTGAAGCTTTCTTT,CASSVDRANTEAFF
TRBV4-1,few,.,TRBJ2-5,TGCGCCAGCAGCCGACCGGGACCACTAGGAGAGACCCAGTACTTC,CASSRPGPLGETQYF
TRBV27,.,TRBD2,TRBJ2-2,TGTGCCAGCAGTTTCTCCCACATAGCGGGAGGATACACCGGGGAGCTGTTTTTT,CASSFSHIAGGYTGELFF
TRBV5-1,once,TRBD2,TRBJ2-7,TGCGCCAGCAGCTTGATAGCGGGCGCCTACGAGCAGTACTTC,CASSLIAGAYEQYF
TRBV5-4,.,TRBD2,TRBJ2-1,TGTGCCAGCAGGAAGGAAGCGGGAGGAAATGAGCAGTTCTTC,CASRKEAGGNEQFF
TRBV11-2,.,.,TRBJ2-7,TGTGCCAGCAGCTTCTGGAGGGGAGGTCAGTACTTC,CASSFWRGGQYF
TRBV11-3,once,TRBD2,TRBJ2-2,TGTGCCAGCAGCTTAGATCTTGTGCTAGCGGGGAACGCGAACACCGGGGAGCTGTTTTTT,CASSLDLVLAGNANTGELFF
TRBV2,few,TRBD1,TRBJ2-7,TGTGCCAGTGACAGGGATAGCGATGAGCAGTACTTC,CASDRDSDEQYF
TRBV4-1,.,TRBD2,TRBJ2-3,TGCGCCAGCAGCCAAGAGTCTAGCGGGAGCACAGATACGCAGTATTTT,CASSQESSGSTDTQYF
TRBV5-6,.,.,TRBJ2-2,TGTGCCAGCAGCTTGTCGTTTTCCAGGGGGGAGCTGTTTTTT,CASSLSFSRGELFF
TRBV9,.,TRBD1,TRBJ2-7,TGTGCCAGCAGCGTAGTGGGGACAGGGCGAGGCGAGCAGTACTTC,CASSVVGTGRGEQYF
TRBV6-6,.,.,TRBJ2-1,TGTGCCAGCAGCATCGGACGGACCAATGAGCAGTTCTTC,CASSIGRTNEQFF
TRBV21-1,.,.,TRBJ2-7,TGTGCCAGCAGCAAAGTTAAAGCGGGAGTTAGGGACGAGCAGTACTTC,CASSKVKAGVRDEQYF
TRBV2,once,.,TRBJ1-1,TGTGCCAGCAGAGAGGAGGGAAACACTGAAGCTTTCTTT,CASREEGNTEAFF
TRBV7-3,.,.,TRBJ2-3,TGTGCCAGCAGCCGCGAACCACGGGATACGCAGTATTTT,CASSREPRDTQYF
TRBV2,.,.,TRBJ1-2,TGTGCCAGCAGGACGGACCTGGGCCATGGCTACACCTTC,CASRTDLGHGYTF
TRBV29-1,.,.,TRBJ2-3,TGCAGCGTTGAACTGGCCGTTGGAATGGGCACAGATACGCAGTATTTT,CSVELAVGMGTDTQYF
TRBV6-1,.,TRBD1,TRBJ2-1,TGTGCCAGCCAGACAGGGGGTGCGTACAATGAGCAGTTCTTC,CASQTGGAYNEQFF
TRBV7-9,.,TRBD1,TRBJ1-5,TGTGCCAGCAGCTCGACAGGGGGCGATCAGCCCCAGCATTTT,CASSSTGGDQPQHF
TRBV5-4,.,.,TRBJ1-2,TGTGCCAGCAGCTTGGAACGAGGCAGAGTGTATGGCTACACCTTC,CASSLERGRVYGYTF
TRBV7-2,few,TRBD1,TRBJ2-2,TGTGCCAGCAGCGCCCCGGGACAGGGTACCGGGGAGCTGTTTTTT,CASSAPGQGTGELFF
TRBV10-3,once,TRBD2,TRBJ2-5,TGTGCCATCAGCTTGGGACTAGCGGGAGCAGAGACCCAGTACTTC,CAISLGLAGAETQYF
TRBV29-1,.,.,TRBJ2-7,TGCAGCGTTGAAGATCGGGGGCACCAGTACTTC,CSVEDRGHQYF